Sequencing of this TCR beta chain was carried out in a study of CD8 T cells in ankylosing spondylitis. This clonotype appeared many times. What it recognizes is unknown. Whole-study findings and limits: A motif in TCR beta, a set of roughly 8 highly homologous variants, appeared characteristic of ankylosing spondylitis blood. Some of the motif variants had earlier been found in reactive arthritis patients' fluid and blood. CD8+ disease-linked clones were present at relatively low frequencies in blood.

Molecular-barcoded quantitative 5'-RACE produced these TCR beta libraries. TCRdb called the 5' RACE reads again in MiXCR, with one record for every CDR3 protein. Among around 120,000 distinct CDR3 sequences listed, roughly an eighth were seen once. Germline V gene lookup returns CDR1 DFQATT and CDR2 SNEGSKA (reference sequence). V dropped 6 bases and J dropped 4; count of bases not matched to a gene: 15. This CDR3 contains 16 residues. This chain joins TRBV20-1 and TRBJ2-5, with TRBD1 matching over 9 bases. Sequencing was performed on blood, either unsorted or a sorted T cell fraction (not recorded which). This clonotype was obtained from a female donor with ankylosing spondylitis or in good health (not recorded which). The CDR3 nucleotides are TGCAGTGCCCCGTTTCCCCGAACAGGGGGCAGAGAGACCCAGTACTTC. It encodes CSAPFPRTGGRETQYF.